The 23 T cell receptor beta chains in this list originate from one sample, sequenced in a study of T cell changes during pregnancy in multiple sclerosis. Sequencing was performed with immunoSEQ multiplex PCR; in TCRdb, only in-frame clones are kept and a portion is missing. The table lists about 86,000 clones, less than 95% of them singletons. Specimen: peripheral blood, collected in the first trimester of pregnancy. The receptors derive from a female donor in good health, enrolled as a control in a pregnancy study.

V and J are TRBV7-9 and TRBJ2-7, with a weak D call TRBD2 (5 bases). Germline-derived CDR1 and CDR2 are SEHNR and FQNEAQ (reference sequence). The CDR3 spans 14 residues. V was cut by 1 base and J by 0 bases, with 7 bases left in between. Written as DNA, the CDR3 is TGTGCCAGCAGCTTAGGAAGCGGCTCCTACGAGCAGTACTTC. Translation: CASSLGSGSYEQYF. Drawing the rest from reference TRBV7-9 and TRBJ2-7, the complete variable domain is DTGVSQNPRHKITKRGQNVTFRCDPISEHNRLYWYRQTLGQGPEFLTYFQNEAQLEKSRLLSDRFSAERPKGSFSTLEIQRTEQGDSAMYLCASSLGSGSYEQYFGPGTRLTVT.

This sequence joins TRBV7-3 and TRBJ2-1; TRBD2 agrees at 9 bases. Germline CDR1 reads SGHTA; CDR2 reads FQGTGA. V shed 0 bases, J shed 4 bases, and the junction held 1 base outside the gene matches. The CDR3 loop spans 15 amino acids. The CDR3 region is CASSLTRGGYNEQFF. In DNA form, the CDR3 reads TGTGCCAGCAGCTTAACGCGGGGGGGGTACAATGAGCAGTTCTTC.

The chain is built from TRBV6-5 and TRBJ2-5; 9 nucleotides align to TRBD1. This CDR3 spans 15 amino acids. V trimming: 2 bases; J trimming: 4 bases; junction bases outside the gene matches: 5. Germline CDR1 and CDR2: MNHEY and SVGAGI. CDR3 in amino acids: CASSYDRGSAETQYF. In DNA, the CDR3 is TGTGCCAGCAGTTACGACAGGGGGTCTGCAGAGACCCAGTACTTC.

This chain connects TRBV30 to TRBJ2-5; D might be TRBD2 (5 bases). CDR1 is GTSNPN, CDR2 SVGIG, per germline (reference sequence). V dropped 6 bases and J dropped 4 bases, with 21 bases sitting between them. The CDR3 extends over 15 amino acids. The CDR3: CACTQGSSFSETQYF. CDR3 in DNA: TGTGCCTGCACCCAAGGGAGCTCCTTTTCAGAGACCCAGTACTTC.

The rearrangement joins TRBV9 to TRBJ2-3; D unclear. Germline V gene data show CDR1 as SGDLS and CDR2 as YYNGEE. The CDR3 loop spans 13 amino acids. V was clipped by 0 bases and J by 2 bases, with 4 bases between them. The CDR3 is CASSVAVTDTQYF. CDR3 bases: TGTGCCAGCAGCGTAGCTGTCACAGATACGCAGTATTTT. Supplemented by reference TRBV9 and TRBJ2-3, the full variable domain reads DSGVTQTPKHLITATGQRVTLRCSPRSGDLSVYWYQQSLDQGLQFLIQYYNGEERAKGNILERFSAQQFPDLHSELNLSSLELGDSALYFCASSVAVTDTQYFGPGTRLTVL.

This CDR3 reads CASSQRDRAYEQYF. In DNA form, the CDR3 reads TGCGCCAGCAGCCAGAGGGACAGGGCCTACGAGCAGTACTTC. The chain employs TRBV4-1 and TRBJ2-7; 9 bases are a match to TRBD1. This CDR3 is 14 amino acids long. Germline trimming cut 3 bases from V and 2 bases from J; bases unmatched to any gene: 2. Germline V lookup: CDR1 MGHRA, CDR2 YSYEKL.

The chain uses TRBV11-1 and TRBJ2-7; perhaps TRBD1 as D (5 bases). The CDR3 loop spans 13 amino acids. Germline V CDR1 and CDR2: SGHAT, FQDESV (reference sequence). V lost 5 bases, J lost 3 bases, and 11 bases lay in between. In nucleotides, the CDR3 is TGTGCCAGCAGCCCGGACATAGGCTACGAGCAGTACTTC. Translation gives CASSPDIGYEQYF.

This rearrangement joins TRBV11-2 to TRBJ2-7, with TRBD1 matching over 11 bases. CDR3 length equals 15 residues. With 5 bases clipped from V and 7 bases from J, the junction kept 10 bases outside the gene matches. In germline, CDR1 is SGHAT, CDR2 FQNNGV. Here the CDR3 reads CASSPWTGGLGEQYF. CDR3 DNA sequence: TGTGCCAGCAGCCCTTGGACAGGGGGCTTGGGGGAGCAGTACTTC.

The V and J genes are TRBV9 and TRBJ2-1; tentative D call: TRBD1 (5 bases). Germline V gene sequence: CDR1 SGDLS, CDR2 YYNGEE. V shed 2 bases and J shed 5 bases, with 14 bases lying between them. This CDR3 is 15 amino acids long. The CDR3 DNA reads as TGTGCCAGCAGCGTGTTAGGGGATTTGGACAATGAGCAGTTCTTC. Its protein is CASSVLGDLDNEQFF.

The CDR3 here is CASRAPQGANTGELFF. DNA for the CDR3: TGTGCCAGCAGGGCACCACAGGGGGCCAACACCGGGGAGCTGTTTTTT. This rearrangement joins TRBV7-9 to TRBJ2-2; 9 positions agree with TRBD1. The junction had 7 bases not matched to a gene; V was cut back by 6 bases and J by 2 bases. The CDR3 has 16 residues. The V gene's germline CDR1 is SEHNR and CDR2 FQNEAQ (reference sequence).

The rearrangement links TRBV15 to TRBJ2-2, with no clear D. CDR3 length: 12 amino acids. The V and J ends lost 6 bases and 5 bases respectively, with 7 bases between them. Germline assignment: CDR1 LNHNV and CDR2 YYDKDF (reference sequence). The CDR3 sequence: CATRWATGELFF. The CDR3 coding sequence is TGTGCCACCAGATGGGCTACCGGGGAGCTGTTTTTT.

This rearrangement joins TRBV27 to TRBJ1-1; a possible D gene is TRBD1 (5 bases). CDR1 is MNHEY, CDR2 SMNVEV, per germline (reference sequence). Trimming removed 2 bases from V and 5 bases from J, with 9 bases in between. The CDR3 runs 13 residues. The CDR3: CASSLGGGTEAFF. CDR3 coding DNA: TGTGCCAGCAGTTTAGGGGGGGGTACTGAAGCTTTCTTT.

This chain links TRBV28 with TRBJ2-5, with D possibly TRBD2 on 6 matching bases. This CDR3 is 15 amino acids long. Looked up from germline, CDR1 is MDHEN and CDR2 is SYDVKM. V was pared by 8 bases and J by 5 bases, with 21 bases between. CDR3 DNA: TGTGCCAGCCTATTAGGAGGGGTAGGGGAGGAGACCCAGTACTTC. This sequence encodes CASLLGGVGEETQYF.

V and J are TRBV19 and TRBJ1-2; 7 bases line up with TRBD1. The V gene end was trimmed by 3 bases and the J gene end by 7 bases; junction bases not matched to a gene: 5. Germline loops: CDR1 LNHDA, CDR2 SQIVND (reference sequence). The length of the CDR3 is 13 residues. CDR3 region: CASSIMAGGGYTF. The CDR3 nucleotides are TGTGCCAGTAGTATCATGGCAGGGGGTGGCTACACCTTC.

The chain employs TRBV7-3 and TRBJ2-1; 8 nucleotides match TRBD2. J was trimmed by 5 bases and V by 1 base; bases with no gene match: 7. Germline V gene data show CDR1 as SGHTA and CDR2 as FQGTGA. The CDR3 contains 16 residues. For the CDR3, the DNA is TGTGCCAGCAGCTTAAGCGGGGGGCTAGGGGACAATGAGCAGTTCTTC. Protein product: CASSLSGGLGDNEQFF.

This chain connects TRBV10-3 to TRBJ2-7; perhaps TRBD1 as D (5 bases). The CDR3 totals 14 residues. From germline, CDR1 is ENHRY and CDR2 SYGVKD. V was pared by 0 bases and J by 2 bases, with 8 bases between. The CDR3 coding sequence is TGTGCCATCAGTGAGTCGGACACTACCTACGAGCAGTACTTC. This codes for CAISESDTTYEQYF.

The V gene is TRBV11-1, the J gene TRBJ2-5, with TRBD2 identical over 7 bases. In germline, CDR1 is SGHAT, CDR2 FQDESV (reference sequence). With 2 bases clipped from V and 3 bases from J, the junction kept 9 bases outside the gene matches. The CDR3 covers 16 residues. The CDR3 here is CASSLRRTAGKETQYF. In DNA, the CDR3 is TGTGCCAGCAGCTTAAGGCGTACAGCGGGGAAAGAGACCCAGTACTTC.

J is TRBJ1-4 and V is TRBV27; 11 bases match TRBD1. The CDR3 sequence is 13 residues long. Germline lookup yields CDR1 MNHEY and CDR2 SMNVEV (reference sequence). V lost 6 bases and J lost 10; bases outside the gene matches: 4. The CDR3 DNA sequence: TGTGCCAGCAGCGCCGGGACAGGGGGAAAACTGTTTTTT. As protein: CASSAGTGGKLFF.

This clone has just one count. The DNA of the CDR3 is TGTGCCAGCAGCTTAGTTAGACATAGCAATCAGCCCCAGCATTTT. The encoded protein is CASSLVRHSNQPQHF. The rearrangement uses TRBV7-2 and TRBJ1-5, with no clear D. The germline CDR1 and CDR2 sequences are SGHTA and FQGNSA. The CDR3 extends over 15 amino acids. The V end lost 1 base, the J end lost 0 bases, and 7 bases lay between the germline ends. The full variable domain, its missing parts supplied by reference TRBV7-2 and TRBJ1-5, is GAGVSQSPSNKVTEKGKDVELRCDPISGHTALYWYRQSLGQGLEFLIYFQGNSAPDKSGLPSDRFSAERTGGSVSTLTIQRTQQEDSAVYLCASSLVRHSNQPQHFGDGTRLSIL.

This clone was found once. The chain is built from TRBV2 and TRBJ2-3; 10 bases are a match to TRBD2. The CDR3 totals 16 residues. With 6 bases clipped from V and 1 base from J, the junction kept 7 bases outside the gene matches. Germline CDR1 and CDR2: SNHLY and FYNNEI. The CDR3 is CASRKRGGGGTDTQYF. The CDR3 DNA is TGTGCCAGCAGGAAGCGGGGGGGCGGTGGCACAGATACGCAGTATTTT.

This sequence joins TRBV7-2 and TRBJ1-1; 7 nucleotides match TRBD1. The CDR3 runs to 13 residues. In germline, CDR1 is SGHTA, CDR2 FQGNSA. V lost 8 bases and J lost 4; bases outside the gene matches: 7. CDR3 protein: CASRDRSTTEAFF. For the CDR3, the DNA is TGTGCCAGCCGGGACAGATCTACCACTGAAGCTTTCTTT.

The chain carries TRBV4-1 and TRBJ2-7; tentatively, D is TRBD1 (5 bases). The CDR3 totals 14 residues. Looked up from germline, CDR1 is MGHRA and CDR2 is YSYEKL. Trimming removed 1 base at V and 4 bases at J, with 11 bases between. The CDR3 sequence is CASSQVQGVYEQYF. CDR3 sequence (DNA): TGCGCCAGCAGCCAAGTCCAGGGTGTGTACGAGCAGTACTTC.

In this sample, this clone turned up once. The chain joins TRBV27 to TRBJ2-7, with D unresolved. Trimming shortened V by 5 bases and J by 7 bases, and 12 bases separated the two germline ends. Germline loops: CDR1 MNHEY, CDR2 SMNVEV (reference sequence). CDR3 length equals 12 residues. The CDR3 spells CASSTSPGEQYF. As DNA, the CDR3 is TGTGCCAGCAGTACCTCCCCCGGGGAGCAGTACTTC.